Presented here are 26 T cell receptor beta chains from one specimen sequenced in a study of Ad26.COV2.S vaccination and SARS-CoV-2 variants (TCRdb year 2021). According to the study, the label for this sample's treatment or condition signals: approximately 18 received Ad26.COV2.S at low or high dose, single or two shots; 5 received placebo; per-sample allocation not given. Repertoires of vaccine and placebo recipients were sequenced from samples collected on day 63 after the first injection. Libraries were made using the immunoSEQ multiplex PCR assay. Here the immuneACCESS table is served through TCRdb, limited to in-frame sequences with V and J called. Missing clones are a known gap in these copies; in checked studies unresolved V genes cover under half, and the rest lacks a known reason. For this sample there are roughly 700,000 clones; 70% to 90% appear just once. Over 1.3% of the sample comes from the top ten.

Sequencing was performed on peripheral blood, taken in a trial of Ad26.COV2.S vaccine versus placebo. Receptors originate from a person aged 18-60 years who received the Ad26.COV2.S COVID-19 vaccine or a placebo.

This clone was observed a handful of times. V and J are TRBV11-2 and TRBJ2-7, with 7 bases matching TRBD1. V was pared by 5 bases and J by 4 bases, with 8 bases of the junction left unmatched. Germline CDR1 SGHAT, CDR2 FQNNGV. The CDR3 loop spans 14 amino acids. CDR3 bases: TGTGCCAGCAGCCCCTTGGGACAGACTTACGAGCAGTACTTC. Residues: CASSPLGQTYEQYF.

Written as DNA, the CDR3 is TGTGCCACCAGGGGGAGCGGGATCGGGACAGATACGCAGTATTTT. Translation: CATRGSGIGTDTQYF. The chain joins TRBV24-1 to TRBJ2-3; 7 bases are shared with TRBD2. Trimming removed 7 bases from V and 3 bases from J; junction bases left unmatched: 9. The CDR3 runs to 15 residues. CDR1 is KGHDR and CDR2 is SFDVKD in the germline V gene.

On this clone: At one end, the junction sequence differs from germline, possibly due to a read error. The chain is built from TRBV7-7 and TRBJ1-6; 9 bases are a match to TRBD1. The CDR3 has 17 residues. CDR1 and CDR2 from the germline V gene are SSHAT and FNYEAQ (reference sequence). In nucleotides, the CDR3 is TGTGCTAGCAGCCCCCGGCGGGGACAGGGCCAAAATTCACCCCTCCACTTT. Translation: CASSPRRGQGQNSPLHF.

The chain links TRBV14 to TRBJ2-7, with D possibly TRBD2 on 5 matching bases. CDR1 is SGHDN, CDR2 FVKESK, per germline. The CDR3 has 16 residues. V shed 1 base and J shed 3 bases, with 16 bases lying between them. As DNA, the CDR3 is TGTGCCAGCAGCCAAGGAACACAAAGGGAGAACTACGAGCAGTACTTC. As protein: CASSQGTQRENYEQYF.

The sample holds a few counts of this clone. CDR3 region: CASSVGPSRAAELFF. In DNA form, the CDR3 reads TGTGCCAGCAGCGTAGGCCCTTCCAGGGCCGCGGAGCTGTTTTTT. J is TRBJ2-2 and V is TRBV6-2 or TRBV6-3; maybe TRBD1 (5 bases). This CDR3 contains 15 residues. Looked up from germline, CDR1 is MNHEY and CDR2 is SVGEGT. Trimming removed 6 bases at V and 10 bases at J, with 21 bases between.

This chain links TRBV20-1 with TRBJ1-5; D call uncertain. Germline lookup yields CDR1 DFQATT and CDR2 SNEGSKA (reference sequence). The V end was cut by 3 bases, the J end by 6 bases, with 15 bases between. CDR3 length equals 14 residues. The CDR3 is CSASFAEVGQPQHF. For the CDR3, the DNA is TGCAGTGCTAGTTTCGCGGAGGTCGGTCAGCCCCAGCATTTT.

The chain carries TRBV12-3 or TRBV12-4 and TRBJ1-2; TRBD1 is a possible D gene (6 bases). The CDR3 extends over 12 amino acids. The germline V and J ends were trimmed by 8 bases and 4 bases, with 11 bases remaining between them. CDR3 coding DNA: TGTGCCAGCTCAGGGGCGGCCTATGGCTACACCTTC. It encodes CASSGAAYGYTF.

The V gene is TRBV15, the J gene TRBJ2-1; a possible D gene is TRBD1 (6 bases). There are 16 residues in the CDR3. V lost 6 bases, J lost 1 base, and 16 bases lay in between. In germline, CDR1 is LNHNV, CDR2 YYDKDF (reference sequence). This CDR3 is CATSRDKEFSYNEQFF. The CDR3 coding sequence is TGTGCCACCAGTCGGGACAAGGAGTTTTCCTACAATGAGCAGTTCTTC.

CDR3: CASSQDSSGGYTF. In DNA, the CDR3 is TGTGCCAGCAGCCAAGATTCATCTGGGGGCTACACCTTC. The chain links TRBV14 to TRBJ1-2; D uncertain. The CDR3 consists of 13 residues. The germline V gene encodes CDR1 SGHDN and CDR2 FVKESK. Between the trimmed V and J ends, which lost 0 bases and 8 bases, there was a span of 10 bases.

The chain uses TRBV4-3 and TRBJ2-7, with D possibly called TRBD1 or TRBD2 (6 bases each). The CDR3 length is 17 residues. The V gene lost 0 bases and the J gene lost 5 bases, with 20 bases spanning the gap. Germline CDR1 is LGHNA and CDR2 is YSLEER. Here the CDR3 reads CASSQEGGGSLGDEQYF. CDR3 in DNA: TGCGCCAGCAGCCAAGAAGGAGGGGGGAGCCTTGGCGACGAGCAGTACTTC.

The CDR3 loop is CSVRPTDTQYF. As DNA, the CDR3 is TGCAGTGTCAGGCCCACAGATACGCAGTATTTT. V usage is TRBV20-1 and J usage is TRBJ2-3; D unresolved. V lost 7 bases and J lost 2, with 7 bases in between. The CDR3 sequence is 11 residues long. Germline-derived CDR1 and CDR2 are DFQATT and SNEGSKA (reference sequence).

This clone was counted once. The chain joins TRBV11-3 to TRBJ2-5; D might be TRBD2 (6 bases). V was trimmed by 0 bases and J by 5 bases, leaving 16 bases between them. The CDR3 totals 16 residues. CDR1 is SGHNT and CDR2 is YENEEA in the germline V gene. CDR3 DNA: TGTGCCAGCAGCTTAGATTTTCGAGCCGGAGGGGAGACCCAGTACTTC. It translates to CASSLDFRAGGETQYF.

The rearrangement uses TRBV2 and TRBJ1-2; no clear D gene. V shed 10 bases and J shed 4 bases, with 22 bases lying between them. The germline gives CDR1 SNHLY, CDR2 FYNNEI. The CDR3 runs to 15 residues. The CDR3 nucleotides are TGTGCCATAACAGAAGAAGGTACCGCTGCCTATGGCTACACCTTC. This codes for CAITEEGTAAYGYTF.

J is TRBJ2-2 and V is TRBV27, with unresolved D. V was cut by 2 bases and J by 4 bases, with 17 bases left in between. The CDR3 consists of 17 residues. Germline V gives CDR1 MNHEY, CDR2 SMNVEV (reference sequence). This CDR3 is CASSLRIRTLSTGELFF. Written as DNA, the CDR3 is TGTGCCAGCAGTTTACGCATCCGGACCCTGAGCACCGGGGAGCTGTTTTTT.

In nucleotides, the CDR3 is TGTGCCACAACAGGGGTCCGGGGCTCCCTACTCGACGAGCAGTACTTC. Its translation is CATTGVRGSLLDEQYF. This sequence joins TRBV10-3 and TRBJ2-7; TRBD1 matches 7 bases. Germline CDR1 is ENHRY and CDR2 is SYGVKD. CDR3 length: 16 amino acids. The junction had 20 bases not matched to a gene; V was cut back by 10 bases and J by 5 bases.

CDR3 DNA sequence: TGTGCCAGCAGCCGACTAGCGGGAGAAGGCTACAATGAGCAGTTCTTC. It is translated as CASSRLAGEGYNEQFF. V gene TRBV7-9 combines with J gene TRBJ2-1, with 12 nucleotides matching TRBD2. The length of the CDR3 is 16 residues. Losses at the gene ends were 5 bases for V and 3 bases for J; bases not matched to a gene: 5. CDR1 and CDR2 (germline): SEHNR, FQNEAQ (reference sequence).

The V gene is TRBV6-1, the J gene TRBJ1-2; no clear D gene. CDR1 and CDR2 (germline): MNHNS, SASEGT. V dropped 1 base and J dropped 2 bases, with 11 bases sitting between them. The CDR3 runs 15 residues. The DNA for the CDR3 is TGTGCCAGCAGTGAAGATCGACCGAAAAACTATGGCTACACCTTC. Protein product: CASSEDRPKNYGYTF.

Note on this clone: This sample includes further DNA sequences coding for the same CDR3. The chain uses TRBV18 and TRBJ2-7, with D hard to call. The germline V and J ends were trimmed by 2 bases and 3 bases, with 8 bases remaining between them. CDR3 length equals 13 residues. Germline V gives CDR1 KGHSH, CDR2 LQKENI. DNA for the CDR3: TGTGCCAGCTCACCAGGTTCCGGCTACGAGCAGTACTTC. This codes for CASSPGSGYEQYF. Supplemented by reference TRBV18 and TRBJ2-7, the full variable domain reads NAGVMQNPRHLVRRRGQEARLRCSPMKGHSHVYWYRQLPEEGLKFMVYLQKENIIDESGMPKERFSAEFPKEGPSILRIQQVVRGDSAAYFCASSPGSGYEQYFGPGTRLTVT.

The chain is built from TRBV27 and TRBJ2-1; maybe TRBD2 (5 bases). The CDR3 has 14 residues. The germline V gene has CDR1 MNHEY and CDR2 SMNVEV (reference sequence). V lost 2 bases to trimming and J lost 8 bases, with 13 bases between them. This CDR3 is CASSLTGLRDEQFF. The CDR3 bases are TGTGCCAGCAGTTTAACGGGCCTGAGGGATGAGCAGTTCTTC.

This chain links TRBV5-1 with TRBJ2-7, with D possibly matching TRBD1 (6 bases). CDR3 length: 16 amino acids. Germline loops: CDR1 SGHRS, CDR2 YFSETQ. The V gene lost 4 bases and the J gene lost 2 bases, with 19 bases spanning the gap. CDR3 in DNA: TGCGCCAGCAGCAAAGGAACCTGGGGGCGTACCTACGAGCAGTACTTC. As protein: CASSKGTWGRTYEQYF.

A remark on this clone: Other DNA sequences in this sample translate to the same CDR3. The J gene is TRBJ2-5, the V gene TRBV5-1; D gene uncertain. CDR3 length: 12 residues. Germline CDR1 SGHRS, CDR2 YFSETQ. With 0 bases removed from V and 2 bases from J, the gap between germline ends came to 2 bases. CDR3 sequence: CASSLGQETQYF. The DNA of the CDR3 is TGCGCCAGCAGCTTGGGTCAAGAGACCCAGTACTTC.

The chain employs TRBV11-2 and TRBJ1-6; weak D call: TRBD1 (5 bases). Trimming cost V 1 base and J 10 bases, with 11 bases left between them. The CDR3 loop spans 14 amino acids. Per the germline V gene, CDR1 is SGHAT and CDR2 is FQNNGV. The CDR3 is CASSLAARGSPLHF. In nucleotides, the CDR3 is TGTGCCAGCAGCTTAGCAGCGAGGGGCTCACCCCTCCACTTT.

This chain links TRBV7-2 with TRBJ2-5; the match to TRBD1 covers 12 bases. Per germline, CDR1 SGHTA and CDR2 FQGNSA. This CDR3 contains 16 residues. Trimming at V came to 1 base and at J to 5 bases, leaving 5 bases not matched to a gene. The CDR3 nucleotides read TGTGCCAGCAGCTTAGTTGGGGACAGGGGGCTGGAGACCCAGTACTTC. Protein product: CASSLVGDRGLETQYF.

The CDR3 sequence is CSVRPAEQFF. The CDR3 region has the DNA TGCAGTGTGAGGCCAGCGGAGCAGTTCTTC. The chain combines TRBV20-1 with TRBJ2-1; D uncertain. Trimming removed 7 bases from V and 10 bases from J, with 11 bases in between. The CDR3 is 10 residues long. The V gene's germline CDR1 is DFQATT and CDR2 SNEGSKA (reference sequence).

The chain employs TRBV7-2 and TRBJ2-7, with 10 bases aligning to TRBD2. From germline, CDR1 is SGHTA and CDR2 FQGNSA. V shed 5 bases and J 2 bases; nucleotides not matched to a gene: 15. CDR3 length: 18 amino acids. This CDR3 is CASSQRAGGSGGAYEQYF. Here the CDR3 DNA reads TGTGCCAGCAGCCAGAGGGCCGGTGGGAGCGGGGGGGCCTACGAGCAGTACTTC.

This chain joins TRBV10-2 and TRBJ2-7; TRBD1 matches at 8 bases. This CDR3 spans 14 amino acids. Germline V gives CDR1 WSHSY, CDR2 SAAADI. J was trimmed by 4 bases and V by 6 bases; bases with no gene match: 8. CDR3 in amino acids: CASRGGQARYEQYF. The CDR3 nucleotides read TGCGCCAGCAGGGGGGGACAGGCGAGGTACGAGCAGTACTTC.